This T cell receptor beta chain was sequenced in a study of blood T cell repertoires in COVID-19. The overall study: Nucleic acid was either cDNA or gDNA, and it came from T cells, B-cell-depleted T cells, or PBMCs.

In its sample, this clone was seen a few times. CDR1 is LGHNA and CDR2 is YNFKEQ in the germline V gene. The CDR3 has 15 residues. Trimming took off 0 bases at V and 0 bases at J, with 9 bases between the two ends. As originally analysed: The assay estimated nucleated cells by amplifying reference gene primers. Libraries were prepared by immunoSEQ multiplex PCR; TCRdb keeps only in-frame clonotypes and omits some of them. V and J calls plus clone size are reproduced from that table; the DNA served to infer D and trimming. In the table there are over 400,000 clones, around 86% of which are singletons. Sequencing was done on a sample of peripheral blood. The rearrangement uses TRBV4-2 and TRBJ2-7, with D unresolved. The TCR was taken from a woman aged 30 to 39 with active or convalescent COVID-19. This CDR3 is CASSQDPDNSYEQYF. CDR3 DNA sequence: TGTGCCAGCAGCCAAGATCCCGACAACTCCTACGAGCAGTACTTC.